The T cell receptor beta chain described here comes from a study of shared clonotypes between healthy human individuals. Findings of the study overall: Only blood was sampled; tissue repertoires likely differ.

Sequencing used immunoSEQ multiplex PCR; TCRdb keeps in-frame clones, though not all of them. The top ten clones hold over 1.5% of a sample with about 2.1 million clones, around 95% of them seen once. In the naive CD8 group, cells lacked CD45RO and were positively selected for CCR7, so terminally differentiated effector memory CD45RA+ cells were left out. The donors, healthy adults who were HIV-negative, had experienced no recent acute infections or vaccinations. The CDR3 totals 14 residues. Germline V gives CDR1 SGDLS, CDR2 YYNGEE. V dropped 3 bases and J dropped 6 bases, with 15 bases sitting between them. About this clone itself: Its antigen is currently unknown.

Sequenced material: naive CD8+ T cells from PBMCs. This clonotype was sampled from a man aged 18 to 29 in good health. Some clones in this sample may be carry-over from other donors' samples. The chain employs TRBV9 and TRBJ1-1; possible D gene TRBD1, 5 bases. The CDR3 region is CASSEGRAKSEAFF. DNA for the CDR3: TGTGCCAGCAGCGAGGGGCGGGCTAAGTCTGAAGCTTTCTTT.